This is a list of T cell receptor beta chains from one sample in a study of blood T cell repertoires in COVID-19. TCRdb's table, derived via immunoSEQ multiplex PCR, lists solely in-frame clones and lacks some. The data show almost 250,000 clones, with roughly 86% seen just once and 5.5% to 6.5% held by the top ten. Sequencing was performed on peripheral blood. Receptors originate from an elderly woman with COVID-19, enrolled during active disease. The CDR3 runs from the conserved cysteine through the conserved F or W. The D gene is left open where the match is weak. The size entry is marked missing in some rows and otherwise reads once, few, many or a size class.

d_call j_call clone_size v_call cdr3_aa cdr3_nt
NA TRBJ2-7 NA TRBV28 CASSLSGFNGEQYF TGTGCCAGCAGTTTATCAGGGTTCAACGGCGAGCAGTACTTC
NA TRBJ1-2 once TRBV6-1 CASSEGVVGKNYGYTF TGTGCCAGCAGTGAGGGCGTCGTCGGCAAGAACTATGGCTACACCTTC
NA TRBJ1-2 NA TRBV7-8 CASSLTTGGYTF TGTGCCAGCAGCCTGACGACAGGTGGCTACACCTTC
NA TRBJ1-1 NA TRBV28 CASKSRIGTEAFF TGTGCCAGCAAAAGCAGGATCGGCACTGAAGCTTTCTTT
TRBD2 TRBJ2-5 NA TRBV5-1 CASSSLAGGYQETQYF TGCGCCAGCAGCTCGCTAGCGGGGGGTTACCAAGAGACCCAGTACTTC
TRBD1 TRBJ1-5 NA TRBV2 CASSDSGGQGGQPQHF TGTGCCAGCAGTGACTCGGGCGGACAGGGAGGACAGCCCCAGCATTTT
TRBD1 TRBJ2-3 NA TRBV5-1 CASTIQGMSTDTQYF TGCGCCAGCACAATACAGGGGATGAGCACAGATACGCAGTATTTT
NA TRBJ1-3 NA TRBV18 CASSPGQGPGNTIYF TGTGCCAGCTCACCCGGGCAGGGCCCTGGAAACACCATATATTTT
TRBD2 TRBJ2-2 few TRBV3-1/TRBV3-2 CASRSSSGGSGELFF TGTGCCAGCAGAAGCTCGAGCGGGGGATCCGGGGAGCTGTTTTTT
NA TRBJ2-2 NA TRBV5-1 CASSPLSRGNTGELFF TGCGCCAGCAGCCCCCTGAGTAGGGGGAACACCGGGGAGCTGTTTTTT
NA TRBJ1-5 NA TRBV5-1 CASSSANSNQPQHF TGCGCCAGCAGCTCTGCTAATAGCAATCAGCCCCAGCATTTT
NA TRBJ1-2 NA TRBV7-2 CASSSNGGVGYTF TGTGCCAGCAGCTCGAACGGCGGGGTTGGATACACCTTC
NA TRBJ2-2 NA TRBV6-5 CASSRAGGELFF TGTGCCAGCAGCCGAGCAGGCGGGGAGCTGTTTTTT
TRBD1 TRBJ2-2 once TRBV6-4 CASARTGVDTGELFF TGTGCCAGCGCCCGGACAGGGGTGGACACCGGGGAGCTGTTTTTT
TRBD1 TRBJ1-1 NA TRBV7-8 CASSAGTGEAFF TGTGCCAGCAGCGCCGGGACAGGGGAAGCTTTCTTT
TRBD1 TRBJ2-2 NA TRBV7-7 CASSLQGQGYGELFF TGTGCTAGCAGCTTACAAGGACAGGGCTACGGGGAGCTGTTTTTT